The 5 T cell receptor beta chains listed next were all sequenced from one sample in a study of T cell changes during pregnancy in multiple sclerosis. Method: immunoSEQ multiplex PCR; TCRdb's copy keeps in-frame clones and lacks some. The repertoire holds under 110,000 clones, with 85% to 95% as singletons. The material was peripheral blood, obtained after pregnancy. These receptors were obtained from a female donor with multiple sclerosis, enrolled in a pregnancy study.

The V and J genes are TRBV28 and TRBJ2-2; 7 bases map to TRBD1. The CDR3 contains 13 residues. CDR1 and CDR2 (germline): MDHEN, SYDVKM. V shed 6 bases and J 6 bases; nucleotides not matched to a gene: 4. The CDR3 bases are TGTGCCAGCAGAATGACAGGGTCCGGGGAGCTGTTTTTT. Translation gives CASRMTGSGELFF. Full variable domain (outside the CDR3, taken from reference TRBV28 and TRBJ2-2): DVKVTQSSRYLVKRTGEKVFLECVQDMDHENMFWYRQDPGLGLRLIYFSYDVKMKEKGDIPEGYSVSREKKERFSLILESASTNQTSMYLCASRMTGSGELFFGEGSRLTVL.

The chain has TRBV27 and TRBJ1-1, with a possible D match to TRBD1 (5 bases). The CDR3 is made up of 14 amino acids. Trimming cost V 6 bases and J 5 bases, with 16 bases left between them. Germline values: CDR1 MNHEY, CDR2 SMNVEV (reference sequence). The CDR3 DNA follows: TGTGCCAGCAGAGTTAGAAAGGAGGGGACTGAAGCTTTCTTT. It encodes CASRVRKEGTEAFF.

CDR3 protein: CASSLKLAGPTTDTQYF. CDR3 nucleotides: TGTGCCAGCAGCTTGAAACTAGCGGGACCGACTACAGATACGCAGTATTTT. This chain uses TRBV5-4 with TRBJ2-3; 10 bases line up with TRBD2. The germline V gene encodes CDR1 SGHNT and CDR2 YYREEE (reference sequence). The CDR3 spans 17 residues. Germline trimming cut 1 base from V and 3 bases from J; bases unmatched to any gene: 8.

The chain employs TRBV27 and TRBJ2-7; D remains unclear. The CDR3 totals 13 residues. V was cut by 8 bases and J by 0 bases, with 11 bases left in between. The germline CDR1 and CDR2 sequences are MNHEY and SMNVEV (reference sequence). The CDR3 loop reads CASGRRNSYEQYF. DNA of the CDR3: TGTGCCAGCGGAAGGCGGAACTCCTACGAGCAGTACTTC.

This clone was detected once. The chain combines TRBV19 with TRBJ1-5; 9 bases agree with TRBD1. This CDR3 spans 15 amino acids. The V and J ends lost 5 bases and 5 bases, in that order; junction bases with no gene match: 7. CDR1 and CDR2 from the germline V gene are LNHDA and SQIVND (reference sequence). The CDR3 coding sequence is TGTGCCAGTAGTCAAGGGACAGGGAATTATCAGCCCCAGCATTTT. Its translation is CASSQGTGNYQPQHF. The full variable domain, rest sourced from reference TRBV19 and TRBJ1-5, is DGGITQSPKYLFRKEGQNVTLSCEQNLNHDAMYWYRQDPGQGLRLIYYSQIVNDFQKGDIAEGYSVSREKKESFPLTVTSAQKNPTAFYLCASSQGTGNYQPQHFGDGTRLSIL.